One sample yielded the 25 T cell receptor beta chains listed below, sequenced in a study of T cell responses to AZD1222 COVID-19 vaccine. Some clones are missing from TCRdb's copy, which holds only in-frame ones; the method was immunoSEQ multiplex PCR. Here the sample spans approximately 150,000 clones, 92% being singletons. Sequenced here: peripheral blood, sampled 28 days after the second AZD1222 dose. These receptors were collected from an adult who received the AZD1222 COVID-19 vaccine.

This clone was detected only once. The V and J genes are TRBV14 and TRBJ1-1; 10 bases line up with TRBD1. The CDR3 covers 18 residues. V dropped 4 bases and J dropped 1; count of bases not matched to a gene: 12. Germline-derived CDR1 and CDR2 are SGHDN and FVKESK. CDR3 nucleotides: TGTGCCAGCAGCCCCTATTTCCGGGACAGGGGATGGAACACTGAAGCTTTCTTT. Its protein is CASSPYFRDRGWNTEAFF.

The chain couples TRBV14 to TRBJ1-2; D might be TRBD1 (6 bases). The length of the CDR3 is 15 residues. Germline V gene lookup returns CDR1 SGHDN and CDR2 FVKESK. Trimming removed 4 bases at V and 2 bases at J, with 14 bases between. The CDR3: CASSRAQGLNYGYTF. CDR3 bases: TGTGCCAGCAGCCGCGCACAGGGTTTGAACTATGGCTACACCTTC.

The chain joins TRBV7-8 to TRBJ1-1; D might be TRBD1 (6 bases). CDR1 is SGHVS, CDR2 FQNEAQ, per germline. Trimming shortened V by 2 bases and J by 5 bases, and 9 bases separated the two germline ends. The CDR3 contains 13 residues. The CDR3 DNA follows: TGTGCCAGCAGCTTATGGGGGCCGACTGAAGCTTTCTTT. This codes for CASSLWGPTEAFF. Full variable domain (remainder filled in from reference TRBV7-8 and TRBJ1-1): GAGVSQSPRYKVAKRGQDVALRCDPISGHVSLFWYQQALGQGPEFLTYFQNEAQLDKSGLPSDRFFAERPEGSVSTLKIQRTQQEDSAVYLCASSLWGPTEAFFGQGTRLTVV.

The genes are TRBV4-1 and TRBJ2-7; D not resolved. The CDR3 is 15 residues long. The germline V gene has CDR1 MGHRA and CDR2 YSYEKL. V gave up 0 bases and J gave up 1 base, with 10 bases separating them. Written as DNA, the CDR3 is TGCGCCAGCAGCCAAGAAAGAGCCGATTCCTACGAGCAGTACTTC. Translated, it gives CASSQERADSYEQYF.

The rearrangement links TRBV6-2 or TRBV6-3 to TRBJ2-7, with 7 bases aligning to TRBD1. The CDR3 runs 13 residues. Germline V gene data show CDR1 as MNHEY and CDR2 as SVGEGT. V was pared by 5 bases and J by 6 bases, with 7 bases of the junction left unmatched. The DNA for the CDR3 is TGTGCCAGCAGTGAGACAGGGTTTGGCGAGCAGTACGTC. Its translation: CASSETGFGEQYV.

This chain uses TRBV6-1 with TRBJ2-2; D perhaps matches TRBD1 (5 bases). Trimming took 3 bases from V and 4 from J, leaving 9 bases between them. This CDR3 spans 14 amino acids. Germline CDR1 and CDR2: MNHNS and SASEGT. CDR3 nucleotide sequence: TGTGCCAGCAGTGACAGGGCCGGCACCGGGGAGCTGTTTTTT. It yields the protein CASSDRAGTGELFF.

The genes are TRBV28 and TRBJ2-5, with TRBD1 matching 10 bases. Germline CDR1 reads MDHEN; CDR2 reads SYDVKM. V lost 10 bases, J lost 3 bases, and 8 bases stayed unmatched. The CDR3 contains 14 residues. CDR3 in amino acids: CATKPGTGEETQYF. The CDR3 DNA is TGTGCCACCAAACCCGGGACAGGGGAAGAGACCCAGTACTTC. The full variable domain, completed using reference TRBV28 and TRBJ2-5, is DVKVTQSSRYLVKRTGEKVFLECVQDMDHENMFWYRQDPGLGLRLIYFSYDVKMKEKGDIPEGYSVSREKKERFSLILESASTNQTSMYLCATKPGTGEETQYFGPGTRLLVL.

The genes are TRBV6-2 or TRBV6-3 and TRBJ1-6; D gene uncertain. CDR1 MNHEY and CDR2 SVGEGT come from the germline V gene. The ends were cut back, 2 bases at V and 6 bases at J, with 2 bases in the middle. This CDR3 is built from 12 residues. This CDR3 reads CASSYPNSPLHF. DNA for the CDR3: TGTGCCAGCAGTTACCCTAATTCACCCCTCCACTTT.

This chain links TRBV9 with TRBJ1-2; no definite D call. Per the germline V gene, CDR1 is SGDLS and CDR2 is YYNGEE. Trimming removed 4 bases at V and 6 bases at J, with 16 bases between. The CDR3 has 14 amino acids. As DNA, the CDR3 is TGTGCCAGCAGCAAAAACACAGAAAGCGATGGCTACACCTTC. It codes for CASSKNTESDGYTF.

The chain's CDR3 is CASSLLSGQGASPLHF. In DNA form, the CDR3 reads TGTGCCAGCAGCTTACTCTCGGGACAGGGAGCCTCACCCCTCCACTTT. The chain uses TRBV7-6 and TRBJ1-6; TRBD1 matches at 9 bases. The trim removed 2 bases at V and 10 bases at J, leaving 9 bases unmatched. This CDR3 region has 16 residues. Germline values: CDR1 SGHVS, CDR2 FNYEAQ. The full variable domain, completed using reference TRBV7-6 and TRBJ1-6, is GAGVSQSPRYKVTKRGQDVALRCDPISGHVSLYWYRQALGQGPEFLTYFNYEAQQDKSGLPNDRFSAERPEGSISTLTIQRTEQRDSAMYRCASSLLSGQGASPLHFGNGTRLTVT.

This chain joins TRBV19 and TRBJ1-2, with 7 nucleotides matching TRBD1. V dropped 4 bases and J dropped 3; count of bases not matched to a gene: 2. There are 13 residues in the CDR3. Germline V CDR1 and CDR2: LNHDA, SQIVND (reference sequence). CDR3 amino acids: CASSNTGDYGYTF. The CDR3 DNA reads as TGTGCCAGTAGTAACACAGGGGACTATGGCTACACCTTC.

The chain employs TRBV2 and TRBJ1-1; D remains unclear. With 7 bases removed from V and 2 bases from J, the gap between germline ends came to 14 bases. CDR1 SNHLY and CDR2 FYNNEI come from the germline V gene. The CDR3 is made up of 14 amino acids. CDR3 DNA sequence: TGTGCCAGCATTCCAACGGGTCTTAACACTGAAGCTTTCTTT. It translates to CASIPTGLNTEAFF.

The chain combines TRBV30 with TRBJ1-2; 10 nucleotides match TRBD1. Germline V CDR1 and CDR2: GTSNPN, SVGIG (reference sequence). After removal of 5 bases from V and 0 bases from J, the junction contained 12 bases not matched to a gene. This CDR3 has 17 residues. The CDR3 loop is CAWAVGTGEEANYGYTF. CDR3 in DNA: TGTGCCTGGGCCGTTGGGACAGGGGAGGAGGCTAACTATGGCTACACCTTC.

The gene calls are TRBV11-3 and TRBJ2-5, with D perhaps TRBD2 (5 bases). Per germline, CDR1 SGHNT and CDR2 YENEEA. Trimming cost V 5 bases and J 5 bases, with 12 bases left between them. The CDR3 runs 13 residues. The chain's CDR3 is CASSRTSMETQYF. DNA for the CDR3: TGTGCCAGCAGCCGTACTAGTATGGAGACCCAGTACTTC.

The rearrangement joins TRBV7-8 to TRBJ2-1, with 12 bases matching TRBD2. The V gene end was trimmed by 5 bases and the J gene end by 13 bases; junction bases not matched to a gene: 9. The CDR3 runs to 14 residues. Germline CDR1 is SGHVS and CDR2 is FQNEAQ. This CDR3 reads CASSDSSGGVYQFF. In DNA, the CDR3 is TGTGCCAGCAGCGACTCTAGCGGGGGGGTGTATCAGTTCTTC.

This clone was picked up a small number of times. J is TRBJ1-1 and V is TRBV18; perhaps TRBD1 as D (5 bases). Germline V gene lookup returns CDR1 KGHSH and CDR2 LQKENI. The V gene lost 2 bases and the J gene lost 7 bases, with 14 bases spanning the gap. CDR3 length: 14 amino acids. The CDR3 nucleotides read TGTGCCAGCTCACCAAGCCCGACAGACCGTGAAGCTTTCTTT. Its protein product is CASSPSPTDREAFF.

The V and J genes are TRBV6-5 and TRBJ2-7; 11 positions match TRBD1. The germline V gene encodes CDR1 MNHEY and CDR2 SVGAGI. The CDR3 sequence is 15 residues long. V shed 6 bases, J shed 2 bases, and the junction held 6 bases outside the gene matches. The CDR3 DNA reads TGTGCCAGCAGGTCACCGGGACAGGGGGCCTACGAGCAGTACGTC. Its translation is CASRSPGQGAYEQYV.

J is TRBJ1-1 and V is TRBV11-2; TRBD1 matches at 10 bases. J was trimmed by 3 bases and V by 5 bases; bases with no gene match: 9. Per the germline V gene, CDR1 is SGHAT and CDR2 is FQNNGV. The CDR3 sequence is 16 residues long. CDR3 loop: CASSPWRGQGDTEAFF. In DNA form, the CDR3 reads TGTGCCAGCAGCCCATGGCGCGGACAGGGGGACACTGAAGCTTTCTTT. Based on the CDR3 plus reference TRBV11-2 and TRBJ1-1, the full variable domain is EAGVAQSPRYKIIEKRQSVAFWCNPISGHATLYWYQQILGQGPKLLIQFQNNGVVDDSQLPKDRFSAERLKGVDSTLKIQPAKLEDSAVYLCASSPWRGQGDTEAFFGQGTRLTVV.

V is TRBV5-1 and J is TRBJ1-3; D call uncertain. The CDR3 totals 14 residues. The V end was cut by 4 bases, the J end by 0 bases, with 8 bases between. Germline CDR1 and CDR2: SGHRS and YFSETQ. The chain's CDR3 is CASSPISSGNTIYF. CDR3 in DNA: TGCGCCAGCAGCCCAATAAGCTCTGGAAACACCATATATTTT.

The rearrangement links TRBV30 to TRBJ1-2; 9 bases match TRBD1. Unmatched junction bases numbered 2, after V lost 5 bases and J lost 7 bases. Germline V gene data show CDR1 as GTSNPN and CDR2 as SVGIG (reference sequence). This CDR3 spans 11 amino acids. CDR3 nucleotides: TGTGCCTGGTCACAGGGGGCTGGCTACACCTTC. Translation: CAWSQGAGYTF.

This clone was observed a few times. The V gene is TRBV19, the J gene TRBJ1-2; 8 positions agree with TRBD1. CDR1 and CDR2 from the germline V gene are LNHDA and SQIVND (reference sequence). With V trimmed by 6 bases and J by 5 bases, 2 bases remained unmatched. The CDR3 runs to 12 residues. CDR3 residues: CASRRTGYGYTF. As DNA, the CDR3 is TGTGCCAGTAGGCGGACAGGGTATGGCTACACCTTC.

This clone was observed once. This chain connects TRBV30 to TRBJ1-3; tentative D call: TRBD1 (6 bases). Germline V gene sequence: CDR1 GTSNPN, CDR2 SVGIG (reference sequence). V lost 4 bases, J lost 4 bases, and 14 bases lay in between. This CDR3 has 14 amino acids. CDR3 amino acids: CAWTPNRAGNTIYF. DNA of the CDR3: TGTGCCTGGACCCCTAACAGGGCCGGAAACACCATATATTTT. The variable domain in full, with the rest retrieved from reference TRBV30 and TRBJ1-3, is SQTIHQWPATLVQPVGSPLSLECTVEGTSNPNLYWYRQAAGRGLQLLFYSVGIGQISSEVPQNLSASRPQDRQFILSSKKLLLSDSGFYLCAWTPNRAGNTIYFGEGSWLTVV.

The chain joins TRBV4-3 to TRBJ1-4; no clear D. Trimming removed 1 base from V and 6 bases from J, with 9 bases in between. The CDR3 is 14 residues long. The germline gives CDR1 LGHNA, CDR2 YSLEER. The CDR3 sequence is CASSQGQNYEKLFF. CDR3 nucleotide sequence: TGCGCCAGCAGCCAAGGACAAAATTATGAAAAACTGTTTTTT.

The J gene is TRBJ1-2, the V gene TRBV10-2; D might be TRBD1 (5 bases). The CDR3 sequence is 15 residues long. Germline lookup yields CDR1 WSHSY and CDR2 SAAADI. V gave up 1 base and J gave up 5 bases, with 14 bases separating them. The CDR3 is CASSEFGSGQYGYTF. The CDR3 DNA sequence: TGCGCCAGCAGTGAGTTCGGATCGGGGCAGTATGGCTACACCTTC.

V gene TRBV5-1 combines with J gene TRBJ2-1; the match to TRBD2 covers 7 bases. Trimming took 2 bases from V and 8 from J; bases not matched to a gene: 7. The CDR3 contains 14 residues. Per germline, CDR1 SGHRS and CDR2 YFSETQ. This CDR3 reads CASSFPGGSDEQFF. CDR3 sequence (DNA): TGCGCCAGCAGCTTTCCGGGAGGCTCGGATGAGCAGTTCTTC.